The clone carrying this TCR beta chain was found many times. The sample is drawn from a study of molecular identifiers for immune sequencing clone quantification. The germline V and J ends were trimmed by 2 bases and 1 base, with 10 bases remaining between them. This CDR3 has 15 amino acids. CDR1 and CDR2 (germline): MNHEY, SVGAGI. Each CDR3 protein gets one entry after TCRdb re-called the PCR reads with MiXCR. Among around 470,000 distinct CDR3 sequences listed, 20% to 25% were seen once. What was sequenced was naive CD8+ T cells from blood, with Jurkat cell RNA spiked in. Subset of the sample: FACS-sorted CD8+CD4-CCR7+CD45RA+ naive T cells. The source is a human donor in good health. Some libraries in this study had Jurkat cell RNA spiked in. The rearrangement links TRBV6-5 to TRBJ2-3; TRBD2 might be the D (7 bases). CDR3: CASSYGGGGTDTQYF. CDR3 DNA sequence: TGTGCCAGCAGTTACGGAGGGGGGGGCACAGATACGCAGTATTTT.